One and the same sample provided the 6 T cell receptor beta chains below, sequenced in a study of T cells in Graves' hyperthyroidism and ophthalmopathy. The TCR beta CDR3 regions underwent amplification using RNA transcripts as the source. TCR CDR3 regions were first amplified by RT-PCR with HTBI primers. TCRdb reanalysed the multiplex PCR reads using MiXCR and keeps one entry per CDR3 protein. The sample includes a few hundred thousand distinct CDR3 sequences, around 15% seen only once; the top ten take over 30%. Sequences were obtained from blood. The source is a woman between 45 and 65 years old with Graves' hyperthyroidism that later progressed to Graves' ophthalmopathy.

The V gene is TRBV5-1, the J gene TRBJ1-5, with a weak D call TRBD1 (6 bases). CDR3 length: 15 residues. The germline V gene encodes CDR1 SGHRS and CDR2 YFSETQ. V lost 1 base, J lost 4 bases, and 12 bases lay in between. The CDR3 is CASSLWSGTNQPQHF. As DNA, the CDR3 is TGCGCCAGCAGCTTGTGGTCAGGGACAAATCAGCCCCAGCATTTT.

The chain carries TRBV18 and TRBJ2-6, with TRBD1 identical over 9 bases. J lost 1 base, V lost 8 bases, and 9 bases had no gene match. This CDR3 has 17 amino acids. The germline gives CDR1 KGHSH, CDR2 LQKENI. CDR3 residues: CASTRTGETSGANVLTF. In nucleotides, the CDR3 is TGTGCCAGCACGCGGACAGGGGAGACATCTGGGGCCAACGTCCTGACTTTC.

This clonotype was seen repeatedly, ten times or more. V gene TRBV7-8 combines with J gene TRBJ2-7; 7 bases are shared with TRBD2. Trimming at V came to 5 bases and at J to 2 bases, leaving 6 bases not matched to a gene. Germline-derived CDR1 and CDR2 are SGHVS and FQNEAQ. The CDR3 consists of 14 residues. For the CDR3, the DNA is TGTGCCAGCAGCCCTTCTAGCGGAGCCTACGAGCAGTACTTC. Its translation is CASSPSSGAYEQYF.

The J gene is TRBJ1-6, the V gene TRBV25-1; D uncertain. The V and J ends lost 6 bases and 0 bases respectively, with 6 bases between them. Germline lookup yields CDR1 MGHDK and CDR2 SYGVNS. CDR3 length: 14 amino acids. This CDR3 reads CASRKSSYNSPLHF. In DNA, the CDR3 is TGTGCCAGCAGGAAAAGCTCCTATAATTCACCCCTCCACTTT.

This clonotype was seen ten or more times. This chain joins TRBV11-2 and TRBJ2-7, with 7 bases matching TRBD1. In germline, CDR1 is SGHAT, CDR2 FQNNGV. CDR3 length equals 16 residues. Unmatched junction bases numbered 7, after V lost 0 bases and J lost 2 bases. This CDR3 reads CASSLEYRGKTYEQYF. CDR3 coding DNA: TGTGCCAGCAGCTTAGAATACAGGGGAAAGACCTACGAGCAGTACTTC.

The rearrangement links TRBV9 to TRBJ2-6; 7 bases align to TRBD1. There are 17 residues in the CDR3. The trim removed 5 bases at V and 4 bases at J, leaving 12 bases unmatched. The germline V gene has CDR1 SGDLS and CDR2 YYNGEE. The CDR3 loop reads CASRDDQQGTGANVLTF. The CDR3 DNA reads TGTGCCAGCAGAGACGATCAACAGGGGACCGGGGCCAACGTCCTGACTTTC.